One and the same sample provided the 18 T cell receptor beta chains below, sequenced in a study of T-cell reconstitution after alpha-beta-depleted transplantation in children. Unique molecular identifiers were built into the TCRbeta library. From the PCR reads, TCRdb called clonotypes with MiXCR, one entry per CDR3 protein. This table holds a few hundred thousand distinct CDR3 sequences, over 20% found once. Sequencing was performed on PBMCs, taken before TCRalphabeta/CD19-depleted stem cell transplant. The receptors here all came from a boy in the first two years of life with Wiskott-Aldrich syndrome, due to receive a stem cell transplant.

There are many counts of this clonotype. The chain carries TRBV12-3 or TRBV12-4 and TRBJ1-2; no firm D call. The CDR3 totals 12 residues. V dropped 5 bases and J dropped 1 base, with 5 bases sitting between them. This chain's CDR3 is CASSPSNYGYTF. In DNA form, the CDR3 reads TGTGCCAGCAGTCCCAGTAACTATGGCTACACCTTC.

This clonotype was counted only a few times. The V call is TRBV5-1, the J call TRBJ2-6, with 9 bases aligning to TRBD1. The CDR3 is 17 amino acids. From germline, CDR1 is SGHRS and CDR2 YFSETQ. The J segment lost 2 bases and the V segment lost 5 bases, leaving 8 bases of the junction unmatched. The CDR3 here is CASSSGQGNTGANVLTF. The CDR3 region has the DNA TGCGCCAGCAGTTCCGGACAGGGGAATACTGGGGCCAACGTCCTGACTTTC.

CDR3 region: CASSPNNNQPQHF. CDR3 coding DNA: TGTGCCAGCAGTCCGAACAACAATCAGCCCCAGCATTTT. This chain links TRBV12-3 or TRBV12-4 with TRBJ1-5, with D hard to call. The CDR3 runs to 13 residues. The germline V and J ends were trimmed by 5 bases and 3 bases, with 8 bases remaining between them.

The gene calls are TRBV20-1 and TRBJ1-2, with TRBD1 matching over 8 bases. V lost 6 bases, J lost 2 bases, and 5 bases stayed unmatched. The CDR3 spans 13 residues. Germline CDR1 DFQATT, CDR2 SNEGSKA (reference sequence). In nucleotides, the CDR3 is TGCAGTGCGGAGACAGGGGCGAACTATGGCTACACCTTC. This translates into CSAETGANYGYTF.

The V call is TRBV28, the J call TRBJ1-2, with a tentative D call TRBD1 (6 bases). The germline V gene encodes CDR1 MDHEN and CDR2 SYDVKM. The length of the CDR3 is 14 residues. With 4 bases removed from V and 4 bases from J, the gap between germline ends came to 13 bases. DNA for the CDR3: TGTGCCAGCAGTTCGACAGGAGAACGCTATGGCTACACCTTC. Its protein product is CASSSTGERYGYTF.

This clonotype has a handful of counts. The V gene is TRBV6-2 or TRBV6-3, the J gene TRBJ2-3, with D tentatively TRBD2 (6 bases). The CDR3 runs 12 residues. The ends were cut back, 7 bases at V and 3 bases at J, with 8 bases in the middle. CDR1 and CDR2 from the germline V gene are MNHEY and SVGEGT. This chain's CDR3 is CASNGRTDTQYF. In DNA, the CDR3 is TGTGCCAGCAACGGGAGAACAGATACGCAGTATTTT.

The chain couples TRBV5-1 to TRBJ2-2, with TRBD2 matching over 9 bases. CDR3 length equals 16 residues. CDR1 is SGHRS, CDR2 YFSETQ, per germline. V lost 5 bases to trimming and J lost 1 base; unmatched junction nucleotides: 6. CDR3 sequence: CASRRGLALNTGELFF. Here the CDR3 DNA reads TGCGCCAGCAGGCGGGGACTAGCCTTGAACACCGGGGAGCTGTTTTTT.

The chain joins TRBV7-8 to TRBJ2-7; D is undetermined. The V gene lost 5 bases and the J gene lost 0 bases, with 5 bases spanning the gap. The CDR3 consists of 12 residues. Germline values: CDR1 SGHVS, CDR2 FQNEAQ. CDR3 amino acids: CASSDDSYEQYF. For the CDR3, the DNA is TGTGCCAGCAGCGACGACTCCTACGAGCAGTACTTC. The entire variable domain, with the rest obtained from reference TRBV7-8 and TRBJ2-7, is as follows: GAGVSQSPRYKVAKRGQDVALRCDPISGHVSLFWYQQALGQGPEFLTYFQNEAQLDKSGLPSDRFFAERPEGSVSTLKIQRTQQEDSAVYLCASSDDSYEQYFGPGTRLTVT.

This clonotype occurred many times. J is TRBJ1-3 and V is TRBV7-6; 9 bases align to TRBD1. In germline, CDR1 is SGHVS, CDR2 FNYEAQ. CDR3 length: 15 residues. J gave up 0 bases and V 5 bases, and 2 bases lay outside the gene matches. The CDR3 loop reads CASSPTGGSGNTIYF. In nucleotides, the CDR3 is TGTGCCAGCAGCCCGACAGGGGGCTCTGGAAACACCATATATTTT. Drawing the rest from reference TRBV7-6 and TRBJ1-3, the complete variable domain is GAGVSQSPRYKVTKRGQDVALRCDPISGHVSLYWYRQALGQGPEFLTYFNYEAQQDKSGLPNDRFSAERPEGSISTLTIQRTEQRDSAMYRCASSPTGGSGNTIYFGEGSWLTVV.

This clonotype was detected a few times. The rearrangement links TRBV28 to TRBJ1-5; the D is unclear. Trimming took 5 bases from V and 0 from J, leaving 14 bases between them. This CDR3 spans 16 amino acids. CDR1 is MDHEN and CDR2 is SYDVKM in the germline V gene. The CDR3 DNA is TGTGCCAGCAGTCCAAGGATAGGAGATAGCAATCAGCCCCAGCATTTT. Translation: CASSPRIGDSNQPQHF. Full variable domain (missing parts from reference TRBV28 and TRBJ1-5): DVKVTQSSRYLVKRTGEKVFLECVQDMDHENMFWYRQDPGLGLRLIYFSYDVKMKEKGDIPEGYSVSREKKERFSLILESASTNQTSMYLCASSPRIGDSNQPQHFGDGTRLSIL.

The chain combines TRBV7-2 with TRBJ2-1; D may be TRBD2 (6 bases). Trimming removed 6 bases at V and 8 bases at J, with 17 bases between. Per the germline V gene, CDR1 is SGHTA and CDR2 is FQGNSA. The CDR3 contains 14 residues. Here the CDR3 reads CASRRDYGSHEQFF. CDR3 bases: TGTGCCAGCAGGCGGGATTACGGGAGCCATGAGCAGTTCTTC.

The chain joins TRBV5-1 to TRBJ1-5, with 8 positions matching TRBD1. Germline CDR1 SGHRS, CDR2 YFSETQ. CDR3 length equals 15 residues. The junction had 6 bases not matched to a gene; V was cut back by 4 bases and J by 3 bases. The DNA for the CDR3 is TGCGCCAGCAGCCCCCAGACAGGGGTCAATCAGCCCCAGCATTTT. Translated, it gives CASSPQTGVNQPQHF. Variable domain in full (rest from reference TRBV5-1 and TRBJ1-5): KAGVTQTPRYLIKTRGQQVTLSCSPISGHRSVSWYQQTPGQGLQFLFEYFSETQRNKGNFPGRFSGRQFSNSRSEMNVSTLELGDSALYLCASSPQTGVNQPQHFGDGTRLSIL.

The V gene is TRBV15, the J gene TRBJ2-3; D ambiguous. Germline-derived CDR1 and CDR2 are LNHNV and YYDKDF (reference sequence). The CDR3 is made up of 14 amino acids. V gave up 4 bases and J gave up 3 bases, with 11 bases separating them. DNA for the CDR3: TGTGCCACCAGCATGGGCCAGCTTACAGATACGCAGTATTTT. Amino acids: CATSMGQLTDTQYF. The full variable domain, with the rest looked up from reference TRBV15 and TRBJ2-3, is DAMVIQNPRYQVTQFGKPVTLSCSQTLNHNVMYWYQQKSSQAPKLLFHYYDKDFNNEADTPDNFQSRRPNTSFCFLDIRSPGLGDTAMYLCATSMGQLTDTQYFGPGTRLTVL.

The chain uses TRBV27 and TRBJ2-5; no clear D. The germline V and J ends were trimmed by 6 bases and 0 bases, with 17 bases remaining between them. From germline, CDR1 is MNHEY and CDR2 SMNVEV (reference sequence). This CDR3 region has 16 residues. The CDR3, as DNA: TGTGCCAGCAGACCTGTGTGGTACAGCGACCAAGAGACCCAGTACTTC. Protein: CASRPVWYSDQETQYF.

Turning to this clonotype: The junction shows a germline mismatch at one end, possibly a read error. The rearrangement links TRBV5-1 to TRBJ2-3, with 7 bases fitting TRBD2. Looked up from germline, CDR1 is SGHRS and CDR2 is YFSETQ. CDR3 length: 16 amino acids. The CDR3 DNA sequence: TGTGCCAGCAGCTTGGCCCTAGCGGAGGGTCCAGATACGCAGTATTTT. Amino acid sequence: CASSLALAEGPDTQYF.

The J gene is TRBJ2-1, the V gene TRBV20-1; 8 bases are shared with TRBD1. J lost 2 bases, V lost 3 bases, and 9 bases had no gene match. Per the germline V gene, CDR1 is DFQATT and CDR2 is SNEGSKA (reference sequence). The CDR3 consists of 16 residues. The CDR3 bases are TGCAGTGCTAGCCTTTGGGGGACAGGAGCCTACAATGAGCAGTTCTTC. Translated, it gives CSASLWGTGAYNEQFF.

This clonotype turned up a few times. V is TRBV20-1 and J is TRBJ2-2; D gene uncertain. The germline CDR1 and CDR2 sequences are DFQATT and SNEGSKA (reference sequence). The CDR3 spans 12 residues. The ends were cut back, 1 base at V and 6 bases at J, with 6 bases in the middle. CDR3 coding DNA: TGCAGTGCTAGAGTTCCCGCCGGGGAGCTGTTTTTT. Translated, it gives CSARVPAGELFF.

This clonotype was seen only a few times. The chain is built from TRBV7-2 and TRBJ2-7; D tentatively fits TRBD1 or TRBD2 (5 bases each). The CDR3 extends over 15 amino acids. Germline V gene lookup returns CDR1 SGHTA and CDR2 FQGNSA. The V and J ends lost 6 bases and 2 bases respectively, with 17 bases between them. In nucleotides, the CDR3 is TGTGCCAGCAGTCGGGACCACCTCCTTCCCTACGAGCAGTACTTC. It is translated as CASSRDHLLPYEQYF. The full variable domain, completed using reference TRBV7-2 and TRBJ2-7, is GAGVSQSPSNKVTEKGKDVELRCDPISGHTALYWYRQSLGQGLEFLIYFQGNSAPDKSGLPSDRFSAERTGGSVSTLTIQRTQQEDSAVYLCASSRDHLLPYEQYFGPGTRLTVT.